Listed below are T cell receptor beta chains from one sample, sequenced in a study of PD-1 blockade in classical Hodgkin lymphoma. The table came from immunoSEQ multiplex PCR; TCRdb's copy has only in-frame clones and leaves some out. This table has more than 40,000 clones, 65% to 70% appearing once. The source was peripheral blood mononuclear cells (PBMCs), collected before the fourth cycle of nivolumab. The receptors here all came from a human donor with classical Hodgkin lymphoma. The CDR3 runs from the conserved cysteine through the conserved F or W. D genes are given only for firm matches. Only some rows state a clone size, as once, few, many or a class for expanded clones.

>TRBJ1-1|TRBD1|TRBV6-5|NA
CASSLWDSNTEAFF
TGTGCCAGCAGTCTATGGGACAGTAACACTGAAGCTTTCTTT
>TRBJ2-3|TRBD2|TRBV6-5|NA
CASSSLAGGATDTQYF
TGTGCCAGCAGTTCCTTAGCGGGGGGGGCCACAGATACGCAGTATTTT
>TRBJ1-2|NA|TRBV30|few
CAWEKQGANYGYTF
TGTGCCTGGGAAAAACAGGGAGCTAACTATGGCTACACCTTC
>TRBJ2-1|TRBD1|TRBV6-1|NA
CASSEAGTAYNEQFF
TGTGCCAGCAGTGAAGCAGGGACAGCATACAATGAGCAGTTCTTC
>TRBJ1-1|NA|TRBV19|NA
CASHRESEAFF
TGTGCCAGCCACAGGGAATCTGAAGCTTTCTTT
>TRBJ2-7|NA|TRBV27|NA
CASSYNKAFSYEQYF
TGTGCCAGCAGTTATAACAAAGCCTTCTCCTACGAGCAGTACTTC
>TRBJ2-7|NA|TRBV5-1|few
CASSLTSSYEQYF
TGCGCCAGCAGCTTGACTAGCTCCTACGAGCAGTACTTC
>TRBJ2-3|NA|TRBV7-2|NA
CASSLEYTDTQYF
TGTGCCAGCAGCTTAGAATACACAGATACGCAGTATTTT
>TRBJ1-5|TRBD1|TRBV2|NA
CASSETTGSNQPQHF
TGTGCCAGCAGTGAGACGACAGGGAGCAATCAGCCCCAGCATTTT
>TRBJ2-5|TRBD1|TRBV29-1|NA
CSVEKAGGPGETQYF
TGCAGCGTTGAAAAGGCAGGGGGCCCGGGAGAGACCCAGTACTTC
>TRBJ2-7|NA|TRBV7-2|NA
CASSLVVGEGSEQYF
TGTGCCAGCAGCTTAGTTGTCGGAGAGGGGAGTGAGCAGTACTTC
>TRBJ2-1|NA|TRBV7-9|NA
CASSLKSGSYNEQFF
TGTGCCAGCAGCTTAAAGTCAGGTTCCTACAATGAGCAGTTCTTC
>TRBJ2-5|NA|TRBV6-5|few
CASRLGSAQYF
TGTGCCAGCAGGCTGGGGTCGGCCCAGTACTTC
>TRBJ1-2|NA|TRBV5-1|once
CASSLGGAGGYTF
TGCGCCAGCAGCTTGGGAGGGGCCGGTGGCTACACCTTC
>TRBJ1-4|NA|TRBV6-5|NA
CASSATQGTNEKLFF
TGTGCCAGCAGTGCGACCCAGGGAACTAATGAAAAACTGTTTTTT
>TRBJ2-3|TRBD2|TRBV7-9|NA
CASSPPSGGSTDTQYF
TGTGCCAGCAGCCCGCCTAGCGGGGGTAGCACAGATACGCAGTATTTT
>TRBJ2-3|NA|TRBV7-3|NA
CASSLTQGDTQYF
TGTGCCAGCAGCCTCACCCAGGGCGATACGCAGTATTTT
>TRBJ2-5|NA|TRBV5-1|few
CASSFGETQYF
TGCGCCAGCAGCTTCGGCGAGACCCAGTACTTC
>TRBJ2-1|TRBD1|TRBV10-2|NA
CASTSLDRLNEQFF
TGCGCCAGCACCTCACTGGACAGGTTAAATGAGCAGTTCTTC
>TRBJ2-2|NA|TRBV7-9|NA
CASSPWVGGPTSNTGELFF
TGTGCCAGCAGCCCATGGGTTGGGGGCCCCACATCGAACACCGGGGAGCTGTTTTTT
>TRBJ2-7|TRBD2|TRBV4-3|NA
CASSQGLAGGSYEQYF
TGCGCCAGCAGCCAGGGACTAGCGGGGGGATCCTACGAGCAGTACTTC
>TRBJ2-1|NA|TRBV29-1|few
CSPRLTESYNEQFF
TGCAGCCCACGGCTAACGGAGTCTTACAATGAGCAGTTCTTC
>TRBJ2-3|TRBD2|TRBV27|NA
CASSWAGGMDTQYF
TGTGCCAGCAGTTGGGCGGGGGGGATGGATACGCAGTATTTT
>TRBJ1-1|NA|TRBV19|NA
CASSLGPEGTEAFF
TGTGCCAGTAGTCTTGGACCAGAGGGCACTGAAGCTTTCTTT